The T cell receptor beta chain described here comes from a study of cytomegalovirus exposure and HLA in healthy donors. Study details: Approximately 80 million unique TCRs, all from HLA-typed donors, were included in an early release of the data. The study, taken as a whole, reports: CMV serostatus was the sole immune exposure data available. It was confirmed in vitro that a few of the CMV-associated chains were specific for CMV antigens. In a later analysis, several top co-occurrence clusters appeared linked to parvovirus B19, influenza, CMV and Epstein-Barr virus.

The germline V gene encodes CDR1 SGHTS and CDR2 YDEGEE. The CDR3 loop spans 15 amino acids. Trimming cost V 4 bases and J 6 bases, with 17 bases left between them. It was with 60 Vbeta and 13 Jbeta primers that the PCR ran. Sequencing was performed with immunoSEQ multiplex PCR; in TCRdb, only in-frame clones are kept and a portion is missing. In the table there are about 150,000 clones, over 70% of which are singletons. As to this clone: No antigen is known for it. Other DNA sequences in this specimen translate into the identical CDR3.

This receptor was identified in a man aged 25 to 45 in good health and CMV-seropositive. This sequence joins TRBV5-8 and TRBJ1-5; weak D call: TRBD1 (6 bases). The material sequenced was PBMCs. In nucleotides, the CDR3 is TGTGCCAGCAGCCCAACTTTGACAGGACGTCAGCCCCAGCATTTT. Its translation is CASSPTLTGRQPQHF. Combining the CDR3 with reference TRBV5-8 and TRBJ1-5 gives the whole variable domain EAGVTQSPTHLIKTRGQQATLRCSPISGHTSVYWYQQALGLGLQFLLWYDEGEERNRGNFPPRFSGRQFPNYSSELNVNALELEDSALYLCASSPTLTGRQPQHFGDGTRLSIL.